This T cell receptor beta chain was sequenced in a study of radiotherapy plus CTLA-4 blockade in lung cancer. The CDR3 totals 14 residues. The germline V gene has CDR1 MNHEY and CDR2 SVGAGI. J lost 5 bases, V lost 7 bases, and 4 bases had no gene match. On this clone itself: Its target is not known.

Profiled with immunoSEQ multiplex PCR; TCRdb holds only in-frame clones, not every one. The repertoire holds under 90,000 clones, roughly 78% seen once, with more than 12% in the top ten. Study observations and caveats: Tumor-origin TCR clones grew in blood after radiotherapy plus ipilimumab.

The receptor was derived from a human donor with non-small cell lung cancer that progressed on radiotherapy plus ipilimumab. Source: peripheral blood, taken from a patient treated with radiotherapy plus ipilimumab. The chain has TRBV6-5 and TRBJ1-5, with 11 bases lining up with TRBD1. The DNA for the CDR3 is TGTGCCAGCAAGGGACAGGGGGAACATCAGCCCCAGCATTTT. Translated: CASKGQGEHQPQHF.